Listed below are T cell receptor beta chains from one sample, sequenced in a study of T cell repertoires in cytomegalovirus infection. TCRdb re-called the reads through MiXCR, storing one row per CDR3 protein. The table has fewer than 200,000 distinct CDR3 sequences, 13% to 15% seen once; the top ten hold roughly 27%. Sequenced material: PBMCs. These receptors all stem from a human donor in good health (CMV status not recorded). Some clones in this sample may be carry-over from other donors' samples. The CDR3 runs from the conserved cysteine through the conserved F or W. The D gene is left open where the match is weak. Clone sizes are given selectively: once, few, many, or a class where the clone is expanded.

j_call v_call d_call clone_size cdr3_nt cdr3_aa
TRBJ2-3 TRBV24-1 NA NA TGTGCCACCAGTGACCGGGACAGCACAGATACGCAGTATTTT CATSDRDSTDTQYF
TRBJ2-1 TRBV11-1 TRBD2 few TGTGCCAGCAGCTCGGGACTAGCGGACTATGTATCCTACAATGAGCAGTTCTTC CASSSGLADYVSYNEQFF
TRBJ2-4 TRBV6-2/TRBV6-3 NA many TGTGCCAGCAGCTCGGGAACGCTAAACATTCAGTACTTC CASSSGTLNIQYF
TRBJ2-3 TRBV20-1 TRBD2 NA TGCAGTGCTACCTTAGCGGGGCTCTCAGATACGCAGTATTTT CSATLAGLSDTQYF
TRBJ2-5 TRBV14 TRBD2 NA TGTGCCAGCAGCCCCCGGACTAGTGCGGTTGAGACCCAGTACTTC CASSPRTSAVETQYF
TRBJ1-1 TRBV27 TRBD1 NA TGTGCCAGCAGTTTCTCCCGGACAGGGGGCACTGAAGCTTTCTTT CASSFSRTGGTEAFF
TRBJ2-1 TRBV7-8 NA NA TGTGCCAGCAGCTTAGAACAGGTTGGAGATGAGCAGTTCTTC CASSLEQVGDEQFF
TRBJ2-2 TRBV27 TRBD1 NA TGTGCCAGCAGTAAAAGATCCGGGACAGGGACCACCGGGGAGCTGTTTTTT CASSKRSGTGTTGELFF
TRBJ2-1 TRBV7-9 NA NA TGTGCCACCTCAGACCTGAGCTCCTACAATGAGCAGTTCTTC CATSDLSSYNEQFF
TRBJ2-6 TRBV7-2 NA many TGTGCCAGCAGCTTATTTCTAGCTTTTGGGGCCAACGTCCTGACTTTC CASSLFLAFGANVLTF
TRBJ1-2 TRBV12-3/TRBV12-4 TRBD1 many TGTGCCAGCATCAAGGACAGGGCTGAGGGCTACACCTTC CASIKDRAEGYTF
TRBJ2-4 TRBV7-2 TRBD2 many TGTGCCAGCAGCCTTTCTAGCGGGAGGGAAAACATTCAGTACTTC CASSLSSGRENIQYF
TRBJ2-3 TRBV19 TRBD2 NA TGTGCCTCCATAGGCGGGGGGTCTAGCACAGATACGCAGTATTTT CASIGGGSSTDTQYF
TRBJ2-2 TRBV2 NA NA TGTGCCAGCAGTGGTTGGGCAGGGCCTACCGGGGAGCTGTTTTTT CASSGWAGPTGELFF
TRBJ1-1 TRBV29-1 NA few TGCAGCGTTTCCTTGAACACTGAAGCTTTCTTT CSVSLNTEAFF
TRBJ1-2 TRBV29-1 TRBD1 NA TGCAGCGCCAGGGGGCCTAACTATGGCTACACCTTC CSARGPNYGYTF
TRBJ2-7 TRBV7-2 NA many TGTGCCAGCAGCCCTACAGGGCCCTACGAGCAGTACTTC CASSPTGPYEQYF
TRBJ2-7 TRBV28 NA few TGTGCCAGCACCCCGACTCTTAAAAGGCCCTACGAGCAGTACTTC CASTPTLKRPYEQYF
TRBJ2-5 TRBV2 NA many TGTGCCAGCAGTGTCCGACTCCCTAGGTCGGAGACCCAGTACTTC CASSVRLPRSETQYF
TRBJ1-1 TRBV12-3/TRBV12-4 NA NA TGTGCCAGCAGTTTCAAAGGGGTCGGCACTGAAGCTTTCTTT CASSFKGVGTEAFF
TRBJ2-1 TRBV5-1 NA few TGCGCCAGCAGCGGACGCTCCTACAATGAGCAGTTCTTC CASSGRSYNEQFF
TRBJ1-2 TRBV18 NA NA TGTGCCAGCTCAGAGGGGTCCCCGGTCTACTATGGCTACACCTTC CASSEGSPVYYGYTF
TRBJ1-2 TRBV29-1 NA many TGCAGCGTTGAAACGGTCAGTCGGTTAACCTTC CSVETVSRLTF
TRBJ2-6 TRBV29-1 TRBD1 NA TGCAGCGTTGAAGACAGGGGGAAGGAAGTTAGGGCCAACGTCCTGACTTTC CSVEDRGKEVRANVLTF
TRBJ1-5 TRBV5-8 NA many TGTGCCAGCAGCCCCGACATTACTAAGCCCCAGCATTTT CASSPDITKPQHF